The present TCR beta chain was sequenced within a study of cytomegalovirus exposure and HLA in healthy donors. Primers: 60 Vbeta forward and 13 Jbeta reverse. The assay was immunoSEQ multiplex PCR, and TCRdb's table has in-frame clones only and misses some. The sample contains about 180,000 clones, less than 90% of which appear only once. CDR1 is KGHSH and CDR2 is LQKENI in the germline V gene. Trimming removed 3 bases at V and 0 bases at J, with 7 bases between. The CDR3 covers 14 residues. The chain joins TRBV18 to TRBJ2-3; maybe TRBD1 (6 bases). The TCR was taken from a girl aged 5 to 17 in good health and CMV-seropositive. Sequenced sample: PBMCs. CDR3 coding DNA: TGTGCCAGCTCACCTGGACAGAGCACAGATACGCAGTATTTT. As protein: CASSPGQSTDTQYF. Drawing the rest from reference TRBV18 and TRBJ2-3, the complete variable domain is NAGVMQNPRHLVRRRGQEARLRCSPMKGHSHVYWYRQLPEEGLKFMVYLQKENIIDESGMPKERFSAEFPKEGPSILRIQQVVRGDSAAYFCASSPGQSTDTQYFGPGTRLTVL.